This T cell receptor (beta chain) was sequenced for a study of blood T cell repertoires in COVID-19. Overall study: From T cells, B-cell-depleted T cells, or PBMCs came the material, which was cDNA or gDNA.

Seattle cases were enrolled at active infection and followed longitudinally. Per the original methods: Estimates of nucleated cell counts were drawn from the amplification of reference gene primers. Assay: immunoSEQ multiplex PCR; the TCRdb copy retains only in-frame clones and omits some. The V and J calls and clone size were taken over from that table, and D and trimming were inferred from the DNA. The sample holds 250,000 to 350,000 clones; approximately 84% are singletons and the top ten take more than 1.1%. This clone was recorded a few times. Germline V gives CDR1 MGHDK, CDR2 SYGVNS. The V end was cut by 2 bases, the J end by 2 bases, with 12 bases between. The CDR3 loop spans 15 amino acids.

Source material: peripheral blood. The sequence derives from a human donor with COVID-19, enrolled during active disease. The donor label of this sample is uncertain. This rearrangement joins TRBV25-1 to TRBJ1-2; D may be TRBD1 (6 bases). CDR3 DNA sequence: TGTGCCAGCAGTGAACCGGGACAAATCAACTATGGCTACACCTTC. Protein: CASSEPGQINYGYTF.